This TCR beta chain stems from a study of beta chain features in type 1 diabetes. V gave up 5 bases and J gave up 9 bases, with 17 bases separating them. The CDR3 runs 14 residues. The germline CDR1 and CDR2 sequences are LNHDA and SQIVND (reference sequence). Since all of the isolated RNA was reverse transcribed, expressed TCRB transcripts were what got sequenced. Sequenced by immunoSEQ multiplex PCR; TCRdb stores in-frame clones only, minus some. In the table there are over 300,000 clones, 7% to 9% of which are singletons. This clonotype originated in a woman aged 18-30 years in good health. The source material was central memory CD4+ T cells from blood. The chain is built from TRBV19 and TRBJ2-1; D gene ambiguous. The CDR3, as DNA: TGTGCCAGTAGTTCGAGCTCCCCGAGTGGTGAGCAGTTCTTC. This codes for CASSSSSPSGEQFF.